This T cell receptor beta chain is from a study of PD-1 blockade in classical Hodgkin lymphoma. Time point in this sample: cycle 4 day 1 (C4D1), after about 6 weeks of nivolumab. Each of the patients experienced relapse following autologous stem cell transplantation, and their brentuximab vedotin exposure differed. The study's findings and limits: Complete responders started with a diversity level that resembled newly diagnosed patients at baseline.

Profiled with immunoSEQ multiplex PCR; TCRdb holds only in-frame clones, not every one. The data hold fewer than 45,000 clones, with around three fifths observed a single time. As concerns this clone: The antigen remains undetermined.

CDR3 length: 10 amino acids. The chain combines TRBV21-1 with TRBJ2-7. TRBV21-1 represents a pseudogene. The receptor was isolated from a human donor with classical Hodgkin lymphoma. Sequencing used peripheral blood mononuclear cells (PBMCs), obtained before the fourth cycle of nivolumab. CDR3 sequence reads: CASSFHEQYF. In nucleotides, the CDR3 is TGTGCCAGCAGCTTCCACGAGCAGTACTTC.